Presented here are 15 T cell receptor beta chains from one specimen sequenced in a study of CD8 T cells in Susac syndrome. RNA in amounts of roughly 0.5 to 1 ug was reverse transcribed with random hexamers. Each CDR3 protein is one row after TCRdb ran MiXCR on the immunoSEQ multiplex PCR reads. In the table there are a few hundred thousand distinct CDR3 sequences, about 89% of which are singletons. The specimen sequenced was CD8+ T cells from PBMCs. The source of these receptors is a human donor with multiple sclerosis.

The rearrangement uses TRBV27 and TRBJ2-3; the D is unclear. The CDR3 consists of 13 residues. Germline-derived CDR1 and CDR2 are MNHEY and SMNVEV (reference sequence). V gave up 6 bases and J gave up 5 bases, with 12 bases separating them. The chain's CDR3 is CASRGLGGDTQYF. The CDR3 nucleotides are TGTGCCAGCAGGGGCCTAGGTGGAGATACGCAGTATTTT.

The V call is TRBV28, the J call TRBJ1-1, with 10 bases lining up with TRBD1. Trimming at V came to 6 bases and at J to 2 bases, leaving 9 bases not matched to a gene. The CDR3 has 16 amino acids. Germline CDR1 MDHEN, CDR2 SYDVKM. CDR3 DNA: TGTGCCAGCAGCCTCGGGACAGGGGCCGATAACACTGAAGCTTTCTTT. Translated, it gives CASSLGTGADNTEAFF.

The chain combines TRBV10-3 with TRBJ2-3; 8 nucleotides agree with TRBD2. V dropped 3 bases and J dropped 0; count of bases not matched to a gene: 8. Germline-derived CDR1 and CDR2 are ENHRY and SYGVKD. The CDR3 sequence is 17 residues long. The CDR3 spells CAISDTSGGASTDTQYF. Here the CDR3 DNA reads TGTGCCATCAGTGATACTAGCGGAGGGGCCAGCACAGATACGCAGTATTTT.

The chain is built from TRBV4-3 and TRBJ2-5, with 8 bases aligning to TRBD1. Germline V gene lookup returns CDR1 LGHNA and CDR2 YSLEER. The CDR3 consists of 14 residues. V was pared by 1 base and J by 9 bases, with 7 bases of the junction left unmatched. The chain's CDR3 is CASSQGTGTTAQYF. The CDR3 DNA reads TGCGCCAGCAGCCAAGGGACAGGGACAACGGCCCAGTACTTC.

The sample holds a few counts of this clonotype. The J gene is TRBJ2-5, the V gene TRBV10-3, with D possibly matching TRBD2 (6 bases). CDR3 length: 14 amino acids. V was trimmed by 2 bases and J by 1 base, leaving 8 bases between them. Germline lookup yields CDR1 ENHRY and CDR2 SYGVKD. The CDR3 bases are TGTGCCATCAGTGAGGGAGGGTCCCAAGAGACCCAGTACTTC. Translating gives CAISEGGSQETQYF.

This clonotype was detected a few times. V and J are TRBV27 and TRBJ2-1, with D possibly TRBD1 on 6 matching bases. Trimming removed 3 bases from V and 1 base from J, with 10 bases in between. This CDR3 spans 15 amino acids. The germline V gene encodes CDR1 MNHEY and CDR2 SMNVEV (reference sequence). The CDR3 nucleotides are TGTGCCAGCAGTTTGGGGGCATCGTCCTACAATGAGCAGTTCTTC. Its translation is CASSLGASSYNEQFF.

This sequence joins TRBV30 and TRBJ2-5; 9 bases align to TRBD2. This CDR3 region has 14 residues. CDR1 and CDR2 (germline): GTSNPN, SVGIG (reference sequence). After removal of 6 bases from V and 2 bases from J, the junction contained 7 bases not matched to a gene. The CDR3 is CACSSGVNQETQYF. The CDR3 DNA follows: TGTGCCTGCTCTAGCGGGGTGAATCAAGAGACCCAGTACTTC.

This clonotype was found a few times. Here the CDR3 DNA reads TGTGCCAGCAGCTTATATGGGGCTGAAGCTTTCTTT. This codes for CASSLYGAEAFF. The chain employs TRBV7-2 and TRBJ1-1; D call uncertain. Germline CDR1 reads SGHTA; CDR2 reads FQGNSA. This CDR3 region has 12 residues. With 2 bases removed from V and 6 bases from J, the gap between germline ends came to 7 bases.

V is TRBV4-3 and J is TRBJ2-7; 12 bases line up with TRBD2. The CDR3 runs 18 residues. In germline, CDR1 is LGHNA, CDR2 YSLEER. V dropped 7 bases and J dropped 6; count of bases not matched to a gene: 19. CDR3 amino acids: CASKGGGTSGLSDCEQYF. The DNA of the CDR3 is TGCGCCAGCAAGGGAGGGGGGACTAGCGGGCTTAGTGACTGCGAGCAGTACTTC.

The CDR3 DNA follows: TGCAGCGTTGCCCAGGGGGCTTACGAGCAGTACTTC. It yields the protein CSVAQGAYEQYF. This chain links TRBV29-1 with TRBJ2-7, with 8 bases identical to TRBD1. CDR1 and CDR2 (germline): SQVTM, ANQGSEA. The V gene end was trimmed by 4 bases and the J gene end by 4 bases; junction bases not matched to a gene: 3. The CDR3 sequence is 12 residues long.

The V gene is TRBV24-1, the J gene TRBJ2-2, with TRBD2 identical over 10 bases. V lost 7 bases to trimming and J lost 8 bases; unmatched junction nucleotides: 9. Germline V gene lookup returns CDR1 KGHDR and CDR2 SFDVKD. CDR3 length: 15 amino acids. The CDR3 here is CATREAGGPSGELFF. Here the CDR3 DNA reads TGTGCCACCAGAGAAGCGGGAGGGCCCTCGGGGGAGCTGTTTTTT.

The rearrangement joins TRBV20-1 to TRBJ1-1; no definite D call. Germline V gives CDR1 DFQATT, CDR2 SNEGSKA (reference sequence). V lost 3 bases to trimming and J lost 7 bases, with 30 bases between them. This CDR3 has 18 amino acids. DNA of the CDR3: TGCAGTGCTAGGTCCGTCTCGCGGTCGGAAGGGATTTACCTTGAAGCTTTCTTT. Amino acid sequence: CSARSVSRSEGIYLEAFF.

The V and J genes are TRBV29-1 and TRBJ1-1; no clear D. Germline CDR1 is SQVTM and CDR2 is ANQGSEA. The length of the CDR3 is 13 residues. The V end was cut by 7 bases, the J end by 0 bases, with 12 bases between. CDR3 in DNA: TGCAGCGCTCGGGAAGGGCTGAACACTGAAGCTTTCTTT. Protein product: CSAREGLNTEAFF.

The genes are TRBV2 and TRBJ1-4; a possible D gene is TRBD1 (6 bases). The CDR3 runs to 16 residues. The germline V gene encodes CDR1 SNHLY and CDR2 FYNNEI. The V gene lost 7 bases and the J gene lost 3 bases, with 18 bases spanning the gap. CDR3 sequence: CASNPRQEGANEKLFF. The DNA of the CDR3 is TGTGCCAGCAACCCGAGACAGGAAGGAGCTAATGAAAAACTGTTTTTT.

This rearrangement joins TRBV11-2 to TRBJ2-5; 11 positions agree with TRBD2. The CDR3 has 23 residues. Germline V gives CDR1 SGHAT, CDR2 FQNNGV. Trimming cost V 4 bases and J 5 bases; bases outside gene matches: 30. In nucleotides, the CDR3 is TGTGCCAGCAGCTCCCCTGCTAACAGGGTCCTGCTTAATAGCGGGAGGGCCGTGGAGACCCAGTACTTC. Translation: CASSSPANRVLLNSGRAVETQYF.